The source of this T cell receptor beta chain is a study of CD8 T cells in ankylosing spondylitis. Overall study findings and caveats: From matched ankylosing spondylitis synovial fluid, disease-linked clones were reportedly recovered at significantly enriched levels. Disease-linked clones bore a CD8+ phenotype, appearing relatively rarely in peripheral blood. There were earlier reports of some motif variants in reactive arthritis synovial fluid and blood. Seemingly characteristic of ankylosing spondylitis blood was a TCR beta motif consisting of about 8 highly homologous variants.

This CDR3 is 16 amino acids long. V was trimmed by 2 bases and J by 1 base, leaving 13 bases between them. The germline CDR1 and CDR2 sequences are SEHNR and FQNEAQ (reference sequence). This clonotype was found a few times. Its antigen is still unknown. Quantitative 5'-RACE with molecular barcodes generated TCR beta libraries. MiXCR, applied by TCRdb to the 5' RACE reads, yields one record per CDR3 protein. The sample consists of approximately 400,000 distinct CDR3 sequences, 17% of them appearing once. This sequence originates from a male donor with ankylosing spondylitis. Sequencing was performed on blood, either unsorted or a sorted T cell fraction (not recorded which). The chain links TRBV7-9 to TRBJ2-3; perhaps TRBD2 as D (6 bases). CDR3 DNA sequence: TGTGCCAGCAGCTTAATGGAGGGAAGGGGCACAGATACGCAGTATTTT. Protein: CASSLMEGRGTDTQYF.